The next 3 T cell receptor beta chains were all read from a single sample in a study of blood T cell repertoires in COVID-19. The table came from immunoSEQ multiplex PCR; TCRdb's copy has only in-frame clones and leaves some out. This sample has roughly 160,000 clones; roughly 83% occur once, and the top ten carry 11% to 15%. The sequencing input was peripheral blood. The receptors derive from a man younger than 35 with active or convalescent COVID-19.

The gene calls are TRBV9 and TRBJ2-7, with TRBD2 matching 8 bases. Germline-derived CDR1 and CDR2 are SGDLS and YYNGEE. Losses at the gene ends were 5 bases for V and 3 bases for J; bases not matched to a gene: 7. This CDR3 region has 14 residues. CDR3 nucleotides: TGTGCCAGCAGTCACGGGGGGGCTAACTACGAGCAGTACTTC. Translation: CASSHGGANYEQYF.

This clone showed up just a few times. The chain has TRBV7-9 and TRBJ2-7; D gene unclear. From germline, CDR1 is SEHNR and CDR2 FQNEAQ (reference sequence). The CDR3 covers 16 residues. The V end lost 3 bases, the J end lost 0 bases, and 15 bases lay between the germline ends. The CDR3 DNA reads as TGTGCCAGCAGCTTTTCTCAACGGAGAAACTCCTACGAGCAGTACTTC. Translated, it gives CASSFSQRRNSYEQYF.

In this sample, this clone turned up once. V is TRBV19 and J is TRBJ2-3, with TRBD1 matching over 7 bases. V lost 6 bases, J lost 5 bases, and 11 bases stayed unmatched. From germline, CDR1 is LNHDA and CDR2 SQIVND (reference sequence). CDR3 length: 15 residues. CDR3 in DNA: TGTGCCAGTAGCTCCGACAGGGTGGGTCTAGATACGCAGTATTTT. This encodes CASSSDRVGLDTQYF.